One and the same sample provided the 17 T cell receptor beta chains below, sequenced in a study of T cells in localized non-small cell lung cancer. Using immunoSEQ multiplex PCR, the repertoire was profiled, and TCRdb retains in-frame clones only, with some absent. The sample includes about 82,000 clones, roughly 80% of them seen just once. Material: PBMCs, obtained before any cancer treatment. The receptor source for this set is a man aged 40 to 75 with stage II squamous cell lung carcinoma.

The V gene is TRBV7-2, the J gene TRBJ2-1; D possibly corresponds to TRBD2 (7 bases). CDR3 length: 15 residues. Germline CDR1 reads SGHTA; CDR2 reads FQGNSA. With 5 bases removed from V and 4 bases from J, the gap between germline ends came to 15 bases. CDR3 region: CASSPWGGVYNEQFF. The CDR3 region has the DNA TGTGCCAGCAGCCCGTGGGGGGGCGTATACAATGAGCAGTTCTTC.

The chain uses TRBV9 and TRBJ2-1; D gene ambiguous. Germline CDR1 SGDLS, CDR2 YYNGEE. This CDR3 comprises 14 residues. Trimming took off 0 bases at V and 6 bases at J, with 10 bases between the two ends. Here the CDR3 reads CASSVVGSVNEQFF. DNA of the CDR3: TGTGCCAGCAGCGTAGTGGGGTCTGTCAATGAGCAGTTCTTC.

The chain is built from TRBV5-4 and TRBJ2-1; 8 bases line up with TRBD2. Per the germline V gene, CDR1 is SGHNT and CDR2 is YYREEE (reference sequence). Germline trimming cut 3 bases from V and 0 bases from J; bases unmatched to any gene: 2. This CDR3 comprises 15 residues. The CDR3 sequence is CASSSRGGSYNEQFF. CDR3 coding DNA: TGTGCCAGCAGCTCCCGGGGGGGCTCCTACAATGAGCAGTTCTTC.

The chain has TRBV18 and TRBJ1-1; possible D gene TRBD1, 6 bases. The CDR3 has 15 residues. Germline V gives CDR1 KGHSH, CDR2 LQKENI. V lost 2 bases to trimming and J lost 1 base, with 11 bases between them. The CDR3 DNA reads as TGTGCCAGCTCACCAGAGGGGGTCTGGAACACTGAAGCTTTCTTT. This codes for CASSPEGVWNTEAFF.

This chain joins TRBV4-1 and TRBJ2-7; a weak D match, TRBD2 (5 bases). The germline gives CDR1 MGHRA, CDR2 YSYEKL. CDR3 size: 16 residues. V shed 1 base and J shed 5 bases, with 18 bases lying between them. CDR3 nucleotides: TGCGCCAGCAGCCAAGGGGCCGGCCCGGAGGTCCACGAGCAGTACTTC. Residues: CASSQGAGPEVHEQYF.

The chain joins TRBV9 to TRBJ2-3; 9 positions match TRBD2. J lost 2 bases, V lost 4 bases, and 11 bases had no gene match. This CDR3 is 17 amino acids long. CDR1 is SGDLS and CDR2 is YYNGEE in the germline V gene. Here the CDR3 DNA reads TGTGCCAGCAGCACTCCGGGACTAGCTTACCCCACAGATACGCAGTATTTT. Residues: CASSTPGLAYPTDTQYF.

The CDR3 DNA sequence: TGTGCCAGCAGCTTGGGCAGGGAAGAGACCCAGTACTTC. Translation gives CASSLGREETQYF. The chain employs TRBV5-4 and TRBJ2-5, with D perhaps TRBD1 (5 bases). Germline CDR1 is SGHNT and CDR2 is YYREEE (reference sequence). Deletions cut 0 bases from V and 3 bases from J, with 6 bases between. The CDR3 consists of 13 residues. Looking up the rest from reference TRBV5-4 and TRBJ2-5 gives the full variable domain: ETGVTQSPTHLIKTRGQQVTLRCSSQSGHNTVSWYQQALGQGPQFIFQYYREEENGRGNFPPRFSGLQFPNYSSELNVNALELDDSALYLCASSLGREETQYFGPGTRLLVL.

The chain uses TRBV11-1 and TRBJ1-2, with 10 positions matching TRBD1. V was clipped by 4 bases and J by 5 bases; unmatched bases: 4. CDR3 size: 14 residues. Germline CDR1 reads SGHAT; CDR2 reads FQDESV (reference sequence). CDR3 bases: TGTGCCAGCAGCTCCGGACAGGGGGGATATGGCTACACCTTC. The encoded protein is CASSSGQGGYGYTF.

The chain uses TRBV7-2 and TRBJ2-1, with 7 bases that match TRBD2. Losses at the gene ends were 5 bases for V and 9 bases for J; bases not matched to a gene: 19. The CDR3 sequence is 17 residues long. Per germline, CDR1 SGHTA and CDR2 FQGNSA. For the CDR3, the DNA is TGTGCCAGCAGCCCCATAGGCGGTAGCGGATGGGGGGGTGAGCAGTTCTTC. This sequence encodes CASSPIGGSGWGGEQFF.

Here the CDR3 DNA reads TGTGCCTGGAGTGTACCCGGGACAGGGGGCCTGGTAGGCTACACCTTC. The encoded protein is CAWSVPGTGGLVGYTF. The genes are TRBV30 and TRBJ1-2; 12 bases align to TRBD1. There are 16 residues in the CDR3. Germline values: CDR1 GTSNPN, CDR2 SVGIG (reference sequence). Losses at the gene ends were 0 bases for V and 8 bases for J; bases not matched to a gene: 10.

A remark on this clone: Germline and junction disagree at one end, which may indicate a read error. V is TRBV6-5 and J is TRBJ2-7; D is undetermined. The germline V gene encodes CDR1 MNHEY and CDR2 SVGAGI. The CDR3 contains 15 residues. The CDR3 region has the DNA TGTGCCAGCAGTCACTCGACATTGAGCCCCTACGAGCAGTACTTC. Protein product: CASSHSTLSPYEQYF.

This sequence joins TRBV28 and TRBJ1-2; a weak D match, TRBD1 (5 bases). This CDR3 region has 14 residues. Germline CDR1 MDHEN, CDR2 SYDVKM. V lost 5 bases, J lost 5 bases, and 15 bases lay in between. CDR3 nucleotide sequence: TGTGCCAGCAGTGGACCGGGGGTTGGATATGGCTACACCTTC. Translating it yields CASSGPGVGYGYTF.

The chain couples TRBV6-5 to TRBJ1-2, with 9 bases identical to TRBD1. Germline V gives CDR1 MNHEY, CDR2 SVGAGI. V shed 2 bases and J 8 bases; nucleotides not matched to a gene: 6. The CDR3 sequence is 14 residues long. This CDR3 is CASSYPGQGDGYTF. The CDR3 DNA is TGTGCCAGCAGTTACCCGGGACAGGGTGACGGCTACACCTTC.

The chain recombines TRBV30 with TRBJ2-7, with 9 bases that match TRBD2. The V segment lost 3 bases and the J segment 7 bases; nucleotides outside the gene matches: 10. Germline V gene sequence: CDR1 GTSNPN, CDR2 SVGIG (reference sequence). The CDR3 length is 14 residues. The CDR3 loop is CAWSEGLATGEQYF. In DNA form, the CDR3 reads TGTGCCTGGAGCGAAGGACTAGCGACCGGGGAGCAGTACTTC.

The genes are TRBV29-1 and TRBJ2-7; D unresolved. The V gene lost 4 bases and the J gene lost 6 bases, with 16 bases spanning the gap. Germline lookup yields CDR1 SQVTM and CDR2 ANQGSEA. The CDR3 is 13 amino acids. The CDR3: CSVVGLSHSEQYF. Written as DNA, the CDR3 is TGCAGCGTTGTTGGGCTGTCCCATTCCGAGCAGTACTTC.

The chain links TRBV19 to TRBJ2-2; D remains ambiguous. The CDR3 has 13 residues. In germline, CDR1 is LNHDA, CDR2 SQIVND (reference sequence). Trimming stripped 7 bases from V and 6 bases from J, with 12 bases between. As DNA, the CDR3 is TGTGCCAGTACCCTAGAACCGGCCGGGGAGCTGTTTTTT. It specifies CASTLEPAGELFF.

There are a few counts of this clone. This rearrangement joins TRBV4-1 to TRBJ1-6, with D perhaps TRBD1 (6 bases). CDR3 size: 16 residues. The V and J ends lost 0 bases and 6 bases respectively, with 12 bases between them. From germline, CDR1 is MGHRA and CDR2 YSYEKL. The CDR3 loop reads CASSQEGGQGNSPLHF. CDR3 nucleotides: TGCGCCAGCAGCCAAGAGGGGGGGCAGGGTAATTCACCCCTCCACTTT.